Listed below are T cell receptor beta chains from one sample, sequenced in a study of Ad26.COV2.S vaccination and SARS-CoV-2 variants. Sequencing was performed with immunoSEQ multiplex PCR; in TCRdb, only in-frame clones are kept and a portion is missing. The data show around 400,000 clones, around 90% seen once. Sample: peripheral blood, taken in a trial of Ad26.COV2.S vaccine versus placebo. Every receptor here comes from a person aged 18 to 65 who received the Ad26.COV2.S COVID-19 vaccine or a placebo. Both conserved end residues are part of each CDR3. D genes are given only for firm matches.

cdr3_nt	cdr3_aa	v_call	j_call	d_call
TGTGCCAGCAGCGTAGAAGGGAGGGACACTGAAGCTTTCTTT	CASSVEGRDTEAFF	TRBV9	TRBJ1-1	.
TGTGCCTGGAGTATAGGAAGCTCCTACGAGCAGTACTTC	CAWSIGSSYEQYF	TRBV30	TRBJ2-7	.
TGTGCTAGTGGTTTGTCCGCCCAGAACACTGAAGCTTTCTTT	CASGLSAQNTEAFF	TRBV12-5	TRBJ1-1	.
TGCAGCGTCCAAGCAGGCCCCGGTGAGCAGTTCTTC	CSVQAGPGEQFF	TRBV29-1	TRBJ2-1	.
TGTGCCAGCAGCTTGGGGCAGGGTAGTGATAAAGAGACCCAGTACTTC	CASSLGQGSDKETQYF	TRBV7-9	TRBJ2-5	.
TGCGCCAGCAGCCCGGGGACAGGAGCTGGTTACGAGCAGTACTTC	CASSPGTGAGYEQYF	TRBV4-3	TRBJ2-7	TRBD1
TGTGCCAGCAGTTTATTAGGAGCACAGAACTATGGCTACACCTTC	CASSLLGAQNYGYTF	TRBV27	TRBJ1-2	.
TGCAGTGCTAGTTGGACAGGGTTACGTAATGAGCAGTTCTTC	CSASWTGLRNEQFF	TRBV20-1	TRBJ2-1	TRBD1
TGTGCCAGCAGCTCTGGCCCGGAGCGGGAGGACACCGGGGAGCTGTTTTTT	CASSSGPEREDTGELFF	TRBV7-8	TRBJ2-2	TRBD2
TGCGCCAGCAGCCAAGATTACCACGCAAAGAATACAGATACGCAGTATTTT	CASSQDYHAKNTDTQYF	TRBV4-1	TRBJ2-3	.
TGTGCCAGCAGTTACTATCTAGCGGGTGAGACCCAGTACTTC	CASSYYLAGETQYF	TRBV6-2/TRBV6-3	TRBJ2-5	TRBD2
TGTGCCAGCAGCTTGAGGGTCAGCTCTAACTATGGCTACACCTTC	CASSLRVSSNYGYTF	TRBV5-4	TRBJ1-2	.
TGTGCCAGCAGTAATTTAGGACTATTCACAGATACGCAGTATTTT	CASSNLGLFTDTQYF	TRBV27	TRBJ2-3	.
TGTGCCTGGAGGGGGACTATTGGAGAAAAACTGTTTTTT	CAWRGTIGEKLFF	TRBV30	TRBJ1-4	.
TGTGCCACCAGTGATTTCCGGCTTGCTAATACTGAGCAGTTCTTC	CATSDFRLANTEQFF	TRBV24-1	TRBJ2-1	.